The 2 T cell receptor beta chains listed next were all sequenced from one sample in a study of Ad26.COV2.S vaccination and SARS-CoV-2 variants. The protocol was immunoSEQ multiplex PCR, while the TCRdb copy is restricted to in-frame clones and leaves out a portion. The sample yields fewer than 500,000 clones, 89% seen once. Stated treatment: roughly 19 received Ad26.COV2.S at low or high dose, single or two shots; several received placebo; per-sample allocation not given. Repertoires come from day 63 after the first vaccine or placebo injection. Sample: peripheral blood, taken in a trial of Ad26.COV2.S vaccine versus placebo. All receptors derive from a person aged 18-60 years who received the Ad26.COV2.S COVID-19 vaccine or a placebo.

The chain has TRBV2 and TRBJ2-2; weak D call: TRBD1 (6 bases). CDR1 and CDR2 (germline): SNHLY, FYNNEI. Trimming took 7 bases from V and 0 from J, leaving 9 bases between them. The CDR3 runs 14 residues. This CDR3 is CASNRVANTGELFF. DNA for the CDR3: TGTGCCAGCAACAGGGTTGCGAACACCGGGGAGCTGTTTTTT.

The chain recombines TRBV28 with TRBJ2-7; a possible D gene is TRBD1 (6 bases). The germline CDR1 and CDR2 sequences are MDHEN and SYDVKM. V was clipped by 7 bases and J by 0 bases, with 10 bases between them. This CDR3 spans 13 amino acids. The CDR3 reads CASNPGVSYEQYF. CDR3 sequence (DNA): TGTGCCAGCAACCCAGGGGTCTCCTACGAGCAGTACTTC.